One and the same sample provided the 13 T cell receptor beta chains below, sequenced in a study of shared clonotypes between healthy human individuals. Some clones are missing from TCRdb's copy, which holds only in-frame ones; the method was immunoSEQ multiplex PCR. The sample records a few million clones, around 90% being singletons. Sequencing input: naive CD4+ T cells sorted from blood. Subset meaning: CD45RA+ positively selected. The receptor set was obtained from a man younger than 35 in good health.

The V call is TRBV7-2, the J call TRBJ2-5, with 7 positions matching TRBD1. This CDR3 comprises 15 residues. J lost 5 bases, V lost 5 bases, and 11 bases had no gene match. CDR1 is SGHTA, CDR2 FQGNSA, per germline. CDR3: CASSAYRGLQETQYF. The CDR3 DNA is TGTGCCAGCAGCGCGTATAGGGGGCTCCAGGAGACCCAGTACTTC. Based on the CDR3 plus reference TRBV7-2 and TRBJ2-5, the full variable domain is GAGVSQSPSNKVTEKGKDVELRCDPISGHTALYWYRQSLGQGLEFLIYFQGNSAPDKSGLPSDRFSAERTGGSVSTLTIQRTQQEDSAVYLCASSAYRGLQETQYFGPGTRLLVL.

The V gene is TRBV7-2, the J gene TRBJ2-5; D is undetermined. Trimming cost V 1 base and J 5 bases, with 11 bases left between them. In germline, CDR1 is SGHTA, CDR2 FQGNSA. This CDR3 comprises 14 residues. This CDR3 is CASSLDGVGETQYF. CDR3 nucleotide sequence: TGTGCCAGCAGCTTAGACGGAGTCGGGGAGACCCAGTACTTC. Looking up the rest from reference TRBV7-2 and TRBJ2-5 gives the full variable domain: GAGVSQSPSNKVTEKGKDVELRCDPISGHTALYWYRQSLGQGLEFLIYFQGNSAPDKSGLPSDRFSAERTGGSVSTLTIQRTQQEDSAVYLCASSLDGVGETQYFGPGTRLLVL.

CDR3 in amino acids: CASSQDPGPPDTQYF. CDR3 DNA sequence: TGCGCCAGCAGCCAAGACCCGGGTCCGCCAGATACGCAGTATTTT. This chain connects TRBV4-1 to TRBJ2-3; D is ambiguous. V lost 0 bases, J lost 4 bases, and 11 bases lay in between. The CDR3 loop spans 15 amino acids. Germline CDR1 MGHRA, CDR2 YSYEKL.

The CDR3: CASSVQGVASYNEQFF. The CDR3 bases are TGTGCCAGCAGTGTCCAGGGAGTGGCCTCCTACAATGAGCAGTTCTTC. V is TRBV6-1 and J is TRBJ2-1; possibly TRBD1 or TRBD2 for D (5 bases each). V was cut by 4 bases and J by 0 bases, with 13 bases left in between. The length of the CDR3 is 16 residues. From germline, CDR1 is MNHNS and CDR2 SASEGT.

The CDR3 sequence: CAWSVRQGSTDTQYF. The CDR3 nucleotides are TGTGCCTGGAGTGTCAGACAGGGAAGCACAGATACGCAGTATTTT. This chain connects TRBV30 to TRBJ2-3, with 7 bases identical to TRBD1. This CDR3 comprises 15 residues. The V segment lost 0 bases and the J segment 0 bases; nucleotides outside the gene matches: 3. Germline V gene sequence: CDR1 GTSNPN, CDR2 SVGIG (reference sequence). Combining the CDR3 with reference TRBV30 and TRBJ2-3 gives the whole variable domain SQTIHQWPATLVQPVGSPLSLECTVEGTSNPNLYWYRQAAGRGLQLLFYSVGIGQISSEVPQNLSASRPQDRQFILSSKKLLLSDSGFYLCAWSVRQGSTDTQYFGPGTRLTVL.

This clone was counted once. Written as DNA, the CDR3 is TGTGCCAGCAGTCCCCAGATTTCCAATGAAAAACTGTTTTTT. Translation: CASSPQISNEKLFF. The chain carries TRBV28 and TRBJ1-4; D is unresolved. Germline assignment: CDR1 MDHEN and CDR2 SYDVKM. The CDR3 has 14 amino acids. The V gene lost 5 bases and the J gene lost 5 bases, with 12 bases spanning the gap.

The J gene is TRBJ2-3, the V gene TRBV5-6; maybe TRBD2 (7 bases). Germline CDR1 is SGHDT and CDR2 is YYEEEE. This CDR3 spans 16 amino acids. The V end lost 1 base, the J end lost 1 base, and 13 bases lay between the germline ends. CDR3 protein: CASSLMWGGRTDTQYF. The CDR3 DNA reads TGTGCCAGCAGCTTGATGTGGGGGGGCCGCACAGATACGCAGTATTTT. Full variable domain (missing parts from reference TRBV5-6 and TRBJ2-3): DAGVTQSPTHLIKTRGQQVTLRCSPKSGHDTVSWYQQALGQGPQFIFQYYEEEERQRGNFPDRFSGHQFPNYSSELNVNALLLGDSALYLCASSLMWGGRTDTQYFGPGTRLTVL.

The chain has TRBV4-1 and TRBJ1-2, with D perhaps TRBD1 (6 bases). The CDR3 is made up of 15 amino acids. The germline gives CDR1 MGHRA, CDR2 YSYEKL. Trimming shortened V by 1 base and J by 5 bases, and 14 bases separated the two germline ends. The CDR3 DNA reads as TGCGCCAGCAGCCAAGGCTCGACAGGATCATATGGCTACACCTTC. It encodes CASSQGSTGSYGYTF.

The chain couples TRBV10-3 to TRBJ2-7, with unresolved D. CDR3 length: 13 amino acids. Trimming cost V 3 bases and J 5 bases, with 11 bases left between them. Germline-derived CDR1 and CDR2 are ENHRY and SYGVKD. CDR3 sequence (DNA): TGTGCCATCAGTGACGTCAGTGCCAACGAGCAGTACTTC. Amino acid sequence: CAISDVSANEQYF.

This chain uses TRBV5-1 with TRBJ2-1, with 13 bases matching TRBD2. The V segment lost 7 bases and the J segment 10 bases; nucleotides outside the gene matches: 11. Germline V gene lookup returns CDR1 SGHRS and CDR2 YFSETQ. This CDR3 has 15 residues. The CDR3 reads CASRPGGLAGREQFF. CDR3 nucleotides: TGCGCCAGCCGCCCGGGGGGACTAGCGGGGCGGGAGCAGTTCTTC.

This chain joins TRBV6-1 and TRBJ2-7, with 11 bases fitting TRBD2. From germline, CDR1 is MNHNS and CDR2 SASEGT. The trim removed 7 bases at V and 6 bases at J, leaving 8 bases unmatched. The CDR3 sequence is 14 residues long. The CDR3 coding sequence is TGTGCCAGCACCTCGGGACTAGCGGTCGTCGAGCAGTACTTC. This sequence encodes CASTSGLAVVEQYF.

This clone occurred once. The CDR3, as DNA: TGTGCCAGCAGCTTAGAACTAGCGGAATACAATGAGCAGTTCTTC. It codes for CASSLELAEYNEQFF. J is TRBJ2-1 and V is TRBV7-2, with 8 bases lining up with TRBD2. Germline V gene lookup returns CDR1 SGHTA and CDR2 FQGNSA. CDR3 length equals 15 residues. V gave up 1 base and J gave up 4 bases; unmatched junction bases: 3.

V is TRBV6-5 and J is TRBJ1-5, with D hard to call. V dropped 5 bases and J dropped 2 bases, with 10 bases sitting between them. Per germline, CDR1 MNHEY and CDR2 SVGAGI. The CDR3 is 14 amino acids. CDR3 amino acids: CASSPYGGNQPQHF. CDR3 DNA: TGTGCCAGCAGTCCCTACGGTGGCAATCAGCCCCAGCATTTT.